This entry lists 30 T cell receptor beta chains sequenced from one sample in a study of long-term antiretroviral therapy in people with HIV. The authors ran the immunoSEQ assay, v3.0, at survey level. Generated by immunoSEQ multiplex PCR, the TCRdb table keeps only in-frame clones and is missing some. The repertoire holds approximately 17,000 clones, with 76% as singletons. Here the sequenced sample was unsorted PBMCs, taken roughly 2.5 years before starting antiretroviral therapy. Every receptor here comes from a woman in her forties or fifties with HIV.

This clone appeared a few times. CDR3 sequence reads: CASSLLRQGSNTGELFF. CDR3 in DNA: TGTGCCAGCAGTTTACTAAGACAGGGGTCGAACACCGGGGAGCTGTTTTTT. This rearrangement joins TRBV6-7 to TRBJ2-2; 8 nucleotides align to TRBD1. TRBV6-7 is assigned to the ORF class and has an uncertain function. The trim removed 4 bases at V and 0 bases at J, leaving 7 bases unmatched. The CDR3 extends over 17 amino acids.

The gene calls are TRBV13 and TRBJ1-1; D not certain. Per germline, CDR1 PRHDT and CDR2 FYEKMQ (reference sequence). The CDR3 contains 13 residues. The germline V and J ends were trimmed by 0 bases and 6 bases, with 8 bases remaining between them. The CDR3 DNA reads TGTGCCAGCAGCTTAGGGGGATCGGCTGAAGCTTTCTTT. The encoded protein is CASSLGGSAEAFF.

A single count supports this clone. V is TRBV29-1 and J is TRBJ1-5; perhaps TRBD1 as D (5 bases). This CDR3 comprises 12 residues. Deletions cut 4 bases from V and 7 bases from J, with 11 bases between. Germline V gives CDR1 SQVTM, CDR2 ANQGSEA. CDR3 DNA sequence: TGCAGCGTTGGGCAGGGAGGCCAGCCCCAGCATTTT. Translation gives CSVGQGGQPQHF.

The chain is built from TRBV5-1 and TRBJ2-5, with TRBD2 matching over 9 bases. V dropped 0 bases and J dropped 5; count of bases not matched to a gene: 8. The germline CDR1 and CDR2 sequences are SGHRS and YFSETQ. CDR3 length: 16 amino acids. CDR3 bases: TGCGCCAGCAGCTTGGGGTGGATAGCGGGGGATGAGACCCAGTACTTC. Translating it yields CASSLGWIAGDETQYF.

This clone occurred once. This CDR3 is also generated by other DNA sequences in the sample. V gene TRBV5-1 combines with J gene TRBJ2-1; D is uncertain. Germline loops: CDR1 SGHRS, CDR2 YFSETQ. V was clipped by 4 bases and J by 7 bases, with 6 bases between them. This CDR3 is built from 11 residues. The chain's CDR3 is CASSLGNEQFF. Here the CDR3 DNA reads TGCGCCAGCAGCCTAGGGAATGAGCAGTTCTTC.

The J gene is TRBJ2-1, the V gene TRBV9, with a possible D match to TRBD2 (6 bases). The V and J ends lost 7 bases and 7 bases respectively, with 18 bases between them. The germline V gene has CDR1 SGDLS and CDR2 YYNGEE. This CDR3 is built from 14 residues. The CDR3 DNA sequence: TGTGCCAGCCGGTCCGGCGGGGCCCGAAATGAGCAGTTCTTC. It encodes CASRSGGARNEQFF.

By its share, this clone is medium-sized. The DNA for the CDR3 is TGTGCCAGCAGTTACTCCGTCAATCAGCCCCAGCATTTT. It is translated as CASSYSVNQPQHF. The chain has TRBV27 and TRBJ1-5; no definite D call. The length of the CDR3 is 13 residues. Per germline, CDR1 MNHEY and CDR2 SMNVEV (reference sequence). The ends were cut back, 4 bases at V and 3 bases at J, with 7 bases in the middle.

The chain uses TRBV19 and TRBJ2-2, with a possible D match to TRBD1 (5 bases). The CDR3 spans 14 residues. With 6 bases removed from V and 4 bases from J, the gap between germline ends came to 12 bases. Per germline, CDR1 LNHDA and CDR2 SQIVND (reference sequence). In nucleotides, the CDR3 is TGTGCCAGTAGGGCCAGGGCGCTCACCGGGGAGCTGTTTTTT. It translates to CASRARALTGELFF.

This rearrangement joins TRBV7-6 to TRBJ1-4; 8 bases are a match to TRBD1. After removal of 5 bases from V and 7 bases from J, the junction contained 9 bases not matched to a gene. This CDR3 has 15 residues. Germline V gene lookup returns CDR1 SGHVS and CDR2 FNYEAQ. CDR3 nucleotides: TGTGCCAGCAGCCCATATGACAGGGGAGGTGAAAAACTGTTTTTT. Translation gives CASSPYDRGGEKLFF.

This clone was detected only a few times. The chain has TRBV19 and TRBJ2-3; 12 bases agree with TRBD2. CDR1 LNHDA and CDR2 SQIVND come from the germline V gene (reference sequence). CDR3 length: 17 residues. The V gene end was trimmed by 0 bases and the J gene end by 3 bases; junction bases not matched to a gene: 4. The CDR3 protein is CASSIDNGLAGTDTQYF. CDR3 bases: TGTGCCAGTAGTATAGATAACGGACTAGCGGGGACAGATACGCAGTATTTT.

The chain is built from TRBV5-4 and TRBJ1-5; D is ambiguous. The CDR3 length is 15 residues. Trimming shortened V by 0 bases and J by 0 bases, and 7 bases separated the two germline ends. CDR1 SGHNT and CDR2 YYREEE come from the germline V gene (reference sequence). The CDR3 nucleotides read TGTGCCAGCAGCTTGGCGCCCCATAGCAATCAGCCCCAGCATTTT. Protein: CASSLAPHSNQPQHF.

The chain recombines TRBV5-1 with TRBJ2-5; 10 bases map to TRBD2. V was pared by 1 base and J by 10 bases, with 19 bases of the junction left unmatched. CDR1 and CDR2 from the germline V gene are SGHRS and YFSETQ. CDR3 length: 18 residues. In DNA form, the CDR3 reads TGCGCCAGCAGCTTGTCTCTAGCGGGGGCCCTAGGCGGTCGGGTCCAGTACTTC. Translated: CASSLSLAGALGGRVQYF.

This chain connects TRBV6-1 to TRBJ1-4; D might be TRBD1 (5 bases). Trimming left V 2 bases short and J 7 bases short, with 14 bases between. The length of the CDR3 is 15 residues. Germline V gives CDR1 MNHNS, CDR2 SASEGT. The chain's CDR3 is CASSERVEGIEKLFF. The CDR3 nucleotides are TGTGCCAGCAGTGAAAGAGTGGAGGGGATTGAAAAACTGTTTTTT.

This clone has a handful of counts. CDR3 sequence reads: CASSALGTPNEKLFF. The DNA for the CDR3 is TGTGCCAGCAGCGCACTTGGGACACCAAACGAAAAACTGTTTTTT. V usage is TRBV9 and J usage is TRBJ1-4; TRBD1 is a possible D gene (6 bases). The CDR3 length is 15 residues. The germline V gene has CDR1 SGDLS and CDR2 YYNGEE. V was clipped by 3 bases and J by 8 bases, with 17 bases between them.

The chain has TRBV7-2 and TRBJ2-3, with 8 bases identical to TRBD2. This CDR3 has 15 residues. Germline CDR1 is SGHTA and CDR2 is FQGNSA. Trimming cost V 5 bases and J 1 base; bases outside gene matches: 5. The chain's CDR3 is CASSNRGGRTDTQYF. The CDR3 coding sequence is TGTGCCAGCAGCAACCGGGGGGGCCGCACAGATACGCAGTATTTT.

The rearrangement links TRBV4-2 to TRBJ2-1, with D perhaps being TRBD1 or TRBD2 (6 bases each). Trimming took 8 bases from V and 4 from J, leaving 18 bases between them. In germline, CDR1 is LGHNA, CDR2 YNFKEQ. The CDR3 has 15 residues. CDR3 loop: CASSPGGGAYNEQFF. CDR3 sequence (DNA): TGTGCCAGCTCCCCTGGGGGCGGGGCTTACAATGAGCAGTTCTTC.

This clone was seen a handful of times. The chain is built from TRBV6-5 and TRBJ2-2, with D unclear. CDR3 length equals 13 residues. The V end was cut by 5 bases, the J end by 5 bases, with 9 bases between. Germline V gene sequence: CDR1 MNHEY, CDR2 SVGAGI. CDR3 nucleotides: TGTGCCAGCAGTGCCACGCGAACCGGGGAGCTGTTTTTT. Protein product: CASSATRTGELFF.

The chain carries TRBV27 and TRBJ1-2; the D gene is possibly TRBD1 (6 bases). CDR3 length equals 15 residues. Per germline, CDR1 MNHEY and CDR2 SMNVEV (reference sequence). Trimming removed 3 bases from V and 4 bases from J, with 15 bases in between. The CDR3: CASSFGGALAYGYTF. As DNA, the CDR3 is TGTGCCAGCAGTTTCGGGGGGGCGTTAGCCTATGGCTACACCTTC.

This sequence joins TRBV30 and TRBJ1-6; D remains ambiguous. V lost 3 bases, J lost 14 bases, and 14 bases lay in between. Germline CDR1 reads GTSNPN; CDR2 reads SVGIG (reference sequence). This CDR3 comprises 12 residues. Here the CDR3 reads CAWSAQAETLHF. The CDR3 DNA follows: TGTGCCTGGAGCGCCCAGGCGGAGACCCTCCACTTT.

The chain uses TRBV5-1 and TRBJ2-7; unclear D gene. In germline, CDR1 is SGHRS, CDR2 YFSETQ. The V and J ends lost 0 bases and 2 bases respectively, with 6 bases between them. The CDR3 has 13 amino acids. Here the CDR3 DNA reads TGCGCCAGCAGCTTGGAGTGGGCCTACGAGCAGTACTTC. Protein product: CASSLEWAYEQYF.

The CDR3 coding sequence is TGTGCCAGCCTACTAGCGCGAAACACAGATACGCAGTATTTT. Translating gives CASLLARNTDTQYF. This sequence joins TRBV6-6 and TRBJ2-3; TRBD2 matches 7 bases. Germline values: CDR1 MNHNY, CDR2 SVGAGI (reference sequence). V gave up 8 bases and J gave up 2 bases; unmatched junction bases: 7. This CDR3 region has 14 residues.

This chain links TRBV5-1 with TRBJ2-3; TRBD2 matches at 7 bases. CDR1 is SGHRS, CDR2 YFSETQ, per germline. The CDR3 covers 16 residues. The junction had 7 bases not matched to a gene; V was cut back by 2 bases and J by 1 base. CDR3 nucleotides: TGCGCCAGCAGCTTAAGCGGGGCGAGTCGCACAGATACGCAGTATTTT. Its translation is CASSLSGASRTDTQYF.

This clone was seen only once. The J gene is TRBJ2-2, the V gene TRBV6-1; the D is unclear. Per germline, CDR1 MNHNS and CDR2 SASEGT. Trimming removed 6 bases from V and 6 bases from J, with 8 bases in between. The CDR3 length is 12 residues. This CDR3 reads CASSLLPGELFF. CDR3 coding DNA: TGTGCCAGCAGCCTCCTTCCCGGGGAGCTGTTTTTT.

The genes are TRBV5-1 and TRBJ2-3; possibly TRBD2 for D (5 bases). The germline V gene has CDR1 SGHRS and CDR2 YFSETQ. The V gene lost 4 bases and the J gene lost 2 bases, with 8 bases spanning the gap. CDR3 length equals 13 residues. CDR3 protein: CASSRELTDTQYF. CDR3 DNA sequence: TGCGCCAGCAGCAGGGAGCTCACAGATACGCAGTATTTT. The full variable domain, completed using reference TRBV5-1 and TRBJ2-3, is KAGVTQTPRYLIKTRGQQVTLSCSPISGHRSVSWYQQTPGQGLQFLFEYFSETQRNKGNFPGRFSGRQFSNSRSEMNVSTLELGDSALYLCASSRELTDTQYFGPGTRLTVL.

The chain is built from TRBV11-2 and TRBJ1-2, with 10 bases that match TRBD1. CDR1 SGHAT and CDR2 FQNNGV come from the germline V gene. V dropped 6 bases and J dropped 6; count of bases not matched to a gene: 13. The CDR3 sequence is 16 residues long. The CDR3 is CASRATGTGAGDGYTF. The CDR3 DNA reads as TGTGCCAGCAGGGCTACCGGGACAGGGGCAGGGGATGGCTACACCTTC. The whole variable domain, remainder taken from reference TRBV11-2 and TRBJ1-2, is EAGVAQSPRYKIIEKRQSVAFWCNPISGHATLYWYQQILGQGPKLLIQFQNNGVVDDSQLPKDRFSAERLKGVDSTLKIQPAKLEDSAVYLCASRATGTGAGDGYTFGSGTRLTVV.

CDR3 DNA sequence: TGTGCCAGCAGCTTAGCCGGCCAGGGGGCTTTAGATACGCAGTATTTT. Translated: CASSLAGQGALDTQYF. The chain joins TRBV11-2 to TRBJ2-3, with 8 bases lining up with TRBD1. V dropped 1 base and J dropped 5; count of bases not matched to a gene: 8. This CDR3 has 16 residues. Per germline, CDR1 SGHAT and CDR2 FQNNGV.

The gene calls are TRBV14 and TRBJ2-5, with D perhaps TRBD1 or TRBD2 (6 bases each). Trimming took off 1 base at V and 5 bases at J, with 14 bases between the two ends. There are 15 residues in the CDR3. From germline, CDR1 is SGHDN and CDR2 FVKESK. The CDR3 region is CASSQAQGRWETQYF. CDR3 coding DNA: TGTGCCAGCAGCCAAGCGCAGGGGAGGTGGGAGACCCAGTACTTC.

The CDR3 region has the DNA TGTGCCAGCAGCCCTCACGGAGAAGCTTTCTTT. Translating gives CASSPHGEAFF. The rearrangement uses TRBV7-9 and TRBJ1-1; D ambiguous. Trimming left V 5 bases short and J 8 bases short, with 9 bases between. Germline CDR1 is SEHNR and CDR2 is FQNEAQ (reference sequence). The CDR3 runs to 11 residues.

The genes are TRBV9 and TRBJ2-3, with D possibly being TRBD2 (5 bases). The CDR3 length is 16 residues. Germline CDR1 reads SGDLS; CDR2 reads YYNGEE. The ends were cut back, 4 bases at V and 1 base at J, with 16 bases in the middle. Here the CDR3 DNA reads TGTGCCAGCAGCCCCCGACCCACCGGGGGCACAGATACGCAGTATTTT. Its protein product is CASSPRPTGGTDTQYF.

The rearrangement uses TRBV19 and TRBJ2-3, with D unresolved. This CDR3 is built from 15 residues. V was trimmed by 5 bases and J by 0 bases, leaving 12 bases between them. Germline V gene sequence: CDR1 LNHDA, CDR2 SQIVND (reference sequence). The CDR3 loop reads CASSLAAVSTDTQYF. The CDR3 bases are TGTGCCAGTAGTCTCGCAGCCGTCAGCACAGATACGCAGTATTTT.